Below, 10 T cell receptor beta chains from the same sample are listed, as sequenced in a study of control samples from healthy donors and cancer patients. The repertoire was sequenced with immunoSEQ multiplex PCR; TCRdb's copy has only in-frame clones and lacks some. The data show around 140,000 clones, about 91% seen once. The sequenced material came from blood. All receptors derive from a man aged 25-45 years in good health.

The V call is TRBV2, the J call TRBJ1-5, with TRBD1 matching over 10 bases. The J segment lost 7 bases and the V segment lost 6 bases, leaving 3 bases of the junction unmatched. The germline V gene encodes CDR1 SNHLY and CDR2 FYNNEI. There are 13 residues in the CDR3. This CDR3 is CASRDRGPQPQHF. Here the CDR3 DNA reads TGTGCCAGCAGAGACAGGGGGCCGCAGCCCCAGCATTTT.

The rearrangement links TRBV6-1 to TRBJ1-4, with 11 bases identical to TRBD1. This CDR3 is 17 amino acids long. Germline V gene lookup returns CDR1 MNHNS and CDR2 SASEGT. V lost 4 bases and J lost 5; bases outside the gene matches: 9. CDR3 in amino acids: CASSARDRGVKNEKLFF. DNA of the CDR3: TGTGCCAGCAGTGCCCGGGACAGGGGGGTTAAGAATGAAAAACTGTTTTTT.

J is TRBJ1-2 and V is TRBV30, with 7 bases lining up with TRBD1. Germline V lookup: CDR1 GTSNPN, CDR2 SVGIG (reference sequence). The CDR3 sequence is 15 residues long. After removal of 4 bases from V and 4 bases from J, the junction contained 12 bases not matched to a gene. The CDR3 DNA reads as TGTGCCTGGAACAGCGGGGACAGCCGAATCTATGGCTACACCTTC. It specifies CAWNSGDSRIYGYTF.

This chain joins TRBV5-1 and TRBJ1-6; no firm D call. Germline CDR1 and CDR2: SGHRS and YFSETQ. The CDR3 has 13 residues. Trimming removed 0 bases at V and 7 bases at J, with 5 bases between. CDR3 in DNA: TGCGCCAGCAGCTTGGACCCGAATTCACCCCTCCACTTT. Translation: CASSLDPNSPLHF.

This clone was recorded a few times. This chain uses TRBV2 with TRBJ2-7; D remains unclear. There are 13 residues in the CDR3. The germline V and J ends were trimmed by 10 bases and 0 bases, with 13 bases remaining between them. Germline V gene lookup returns CDR1 SNHLY and CDR2 FYNNEI. Here the CDR3 DNA reads TGTGCCAAATCGGAACTCCTCTCCTACGAGCAGTACTTC. Translated, it gives CAKSELLSYEQYF.

The gene calls are TRBV5-1 and TRBJ2-1; D gene uncertain. CDR3 length: 15 residues. V was pared by 0 bases and J by 0 bases, with 7 bases between. Germline values: CDR1 SGHRS, CDR2 YFSETQ. The CDR3 sequence: CASSLVSDSYNEQFF. CDR3 bases: TGCGCCAGCAGCTTGGTGTCAGACTCCTACAATGAGCAGTTCTTC.

This chain connects TRBV30 to TRBJ1-2; D possibly corresponds to TRBD1 (6 bases). Trimming removed 0 bases from V and 4 bases from J, with 18 bases in between. Germline-derived CDR1 and CDR2 are GTSNPN and SVGIG (reference sequence). The CDR3 totals 16 residues. This CDR3 reads CAWSVGFWGGGYGYTF. The CDR3 DNA reads TGTGCCTGGAGTGTAGGATTTTGGGGGGGCGGCTATGGCTACACCTTC.

The rearrangement uses TRBV7-9 and TRBJ1-6, with no clear D. The CDR3 length is 14 residues. In germline, CDR1 is SEHNR, CDR2 FQNEAQ (reference sequence). V was shortened by 3 bases and J by 5 bases, with 8 bases between the two germline ends. CDR3 DNA sequence: TGTGCCAGCAGCTTCCGGGGTGATAATTCACCCCTCCACTTT. This translates into CASSFRGDNSPLHF. Variable domain in full (rest from reference TRBV7-9 and TRBJ1-6): DTGVSQNPRHKITKRGQNVTFRCDPISEHNRLYWYRQTLGQGPEFLTYFQNEAQLEKSRLLSDRFSAERPKGSFSTLEIQRTEQGDSAMYLCASSFRGDNSPLHFGNGTRLTVT.

The chain uses TRBV7-6 and TRBJ2-1; D gene uncertain. Germline V gene lookup returns CDR1 SGHVS and CDR2 FNYEAQ. Trimming cost V 8 bases and J 0 bases, with 8 bases left between them. The length of the CDR3 is 13 residues. CDR3: CASGRSSYNEQFF. For the CDR3, the DNA is TGTGCCAGCGGTCGTAGCTCCTACAATGAGCAGTTCTTC.

This chain uses TRBV4-2 with TRBJ2-1; D perhaps matches TRBD2 (5 bases). Germline V lookup: CDR1 LGHNA, CDR2 YNFKEQ. V lost 1 base and J lost 3, with 16 bases in between. There are 17 residues in the CDR3. The CDR3 sequence is CASSQVLNTAVYNEQFF. CDR3 nucleotide sequence: TGTGCCAGCAGCCAAGTTCTTAATACAGCGGTCTACAATGAGCAGTTCTTC.